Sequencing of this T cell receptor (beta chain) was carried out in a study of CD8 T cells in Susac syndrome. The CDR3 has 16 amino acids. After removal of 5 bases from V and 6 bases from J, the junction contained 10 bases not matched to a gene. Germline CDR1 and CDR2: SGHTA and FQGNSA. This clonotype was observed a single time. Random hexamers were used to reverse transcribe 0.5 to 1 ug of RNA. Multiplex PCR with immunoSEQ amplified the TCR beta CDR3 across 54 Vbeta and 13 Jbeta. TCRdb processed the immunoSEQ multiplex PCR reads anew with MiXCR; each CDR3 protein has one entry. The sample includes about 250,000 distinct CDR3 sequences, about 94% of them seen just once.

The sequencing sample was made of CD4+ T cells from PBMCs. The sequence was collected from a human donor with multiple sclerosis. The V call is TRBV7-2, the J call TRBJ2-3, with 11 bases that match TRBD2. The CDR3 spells CASSPIAGGSPDTQYF. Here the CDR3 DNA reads TGTGCCAGCAGCCCGATAGCGGGGGGGTCGCCGGATACGCAGTATTTT.